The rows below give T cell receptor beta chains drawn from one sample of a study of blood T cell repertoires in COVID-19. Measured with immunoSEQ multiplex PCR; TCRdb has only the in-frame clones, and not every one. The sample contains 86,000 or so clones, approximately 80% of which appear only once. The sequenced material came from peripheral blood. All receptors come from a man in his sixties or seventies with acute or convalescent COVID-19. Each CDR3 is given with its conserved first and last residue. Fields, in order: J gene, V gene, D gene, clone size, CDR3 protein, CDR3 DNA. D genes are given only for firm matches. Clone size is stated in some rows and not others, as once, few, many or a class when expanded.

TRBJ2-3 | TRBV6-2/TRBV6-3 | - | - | CASSYRRTQYF | TGTGCCAGCAGTTACCGGAGGACGCAGTATTTT
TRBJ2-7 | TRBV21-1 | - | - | CASSLSSYEQYF | TGTGCCAGCAGCTTGAGCTCCTACGAGCAGTACTTC
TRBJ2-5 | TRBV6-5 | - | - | CASSLQAIQETQYF | TGTGCCAGCAGTTTACAGGCGATCCAAGAGACCCAGTACTTC
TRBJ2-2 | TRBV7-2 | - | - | CASSLGGVNTGELFF | TGTGCCAGCAGCTTAGGGGGGGTAAACACCGGGGAGCTGTTTTTT
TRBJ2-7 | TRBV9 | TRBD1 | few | CASSVEARGHEQYF | TGTGCCAGCAGCGTAGAAGCCAGGGGGCACGAGCAGTACTTC
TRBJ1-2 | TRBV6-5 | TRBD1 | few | CASSKRDRIYGYTF | TGTGCCAGCAGTAAACGGGACAGGATCTATGGCTACACCTTC
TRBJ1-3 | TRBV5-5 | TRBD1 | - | CASRVTGAGNTIYF | TGTGCCAGCAGAGTGACAGGGGCAGGAAACACCATATATTTT
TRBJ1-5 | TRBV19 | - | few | CASSIGRGANQPQHF | TGTGCCAGTAGTATAGGTCGGGGAGCCAATCAGCCCCAGCATTTT
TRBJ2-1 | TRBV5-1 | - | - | CASRTGVQYNEQFF | TGCGCCAGCAGAACCGGGGTTCAGTACAATGAGCAGTTCTTC
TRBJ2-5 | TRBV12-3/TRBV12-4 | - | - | CASSFNIKETQYF | TGTGCCAGCAGTTTTAACATAAAAGAGACCCAGTACTTC
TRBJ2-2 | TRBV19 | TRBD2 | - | CASSKLAGANTGELFF | TGTGCCAGTAGTAAGCTAGCGGGGGCGAACACCGGGGAGCTGTTTTTT
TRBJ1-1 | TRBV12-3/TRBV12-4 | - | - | CASSLGAPTEAFF | TGTGCCAGCAGTTTGGGGGCCCCCACTGAAGCTTTCTTT
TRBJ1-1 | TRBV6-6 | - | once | CASSSEGGLTEAFF | TGTGCCAGCAGCTCGGAGGGCGGTCTCACTGAAGCTTTCTTT
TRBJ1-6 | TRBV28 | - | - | CASSSPNGQIYNSPLHF | TGTGCCAGCAGTTCACCCAACGGACAGATCTATAATTCACCCCTCCACTTT
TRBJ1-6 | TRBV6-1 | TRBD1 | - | CASSEYTGVNSPLHF | TGTGCCAGCAGTGAATACACAGGGGTAAATTCACCCCTCCACTTT
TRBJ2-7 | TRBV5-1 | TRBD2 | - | CASSTGLAGGHPNSYEQYF | TGCGCCAGCAGCACCGGACTAGCGGGGGGGCATCCCAACTCCTACGAGCAGTACTTC
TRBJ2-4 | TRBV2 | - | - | CASTFSRGAKNIQYF | TGTGCCAGCACCTTCTCAAGGGGGGCCAAAAACATTCAGTACTTC
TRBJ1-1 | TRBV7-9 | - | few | CASSWGEGTEAFF | TGTGCCAGCAGCTGGGGGGAGGGCACTGAAGCTTTCTTT
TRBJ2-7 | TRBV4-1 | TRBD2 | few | CASSQVVAGGYEQYF | TGCGCCAGCAGCCAAGTTGTAGCGGGGGGATACGAGCAGTACTTC
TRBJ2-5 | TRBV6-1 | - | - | CASSETLRGGGTQYF | TGTGCCAGCAGTGAAACCCTCCGAGGCGGAGGGACCCAGTACTTC
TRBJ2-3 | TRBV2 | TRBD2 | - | CASSEAPGLARDTQYF | TGTGCCAGCAGTGAAGCGCCGGGACTAGCGAGGGATACGCAGTATTTT
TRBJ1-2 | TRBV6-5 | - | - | CASSREGPDYGYTF | TGTGCCAGCTCCAGGGAGGGCCCGGACTATGGCTACACCTTC
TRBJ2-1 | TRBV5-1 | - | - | CASSLDFRVNEQFF | TGCGCCAGCAGCTTGGATTTCAGGGTTAATGAGCAGTTCTTC
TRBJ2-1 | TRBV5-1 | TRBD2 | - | CASSPRTSGGSSYNEQFF | TGCGCCAGCAGCCCGAGGACTAGCGGAGGGAGCTCCTACAATGAGCAGTTCTTC
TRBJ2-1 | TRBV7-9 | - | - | CASSLTQGKGDEQFF | TGTGCCAGCAGCTTAACACAGGGCAAGGGAGATGAGCAGTTCTTC
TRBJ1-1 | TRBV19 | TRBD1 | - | CASSTGTGDGEAFF | TGTGCCAGTAGTACCGGGACAGGGGATGGTGAAGCTTTCTTT
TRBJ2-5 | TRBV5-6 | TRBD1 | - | CATSFIGAGGDETQYF | TGTGCCACCAGCTTCATTGGTGCAGGGGGCGATGAGACCCAGTACTTC
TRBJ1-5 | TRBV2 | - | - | CASSATGSNQPQHF | TGTGCCAGCAGCGCGACAGGTAGCAATCAGCCCCAGCATTTT
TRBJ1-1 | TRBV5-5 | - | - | CASSLYGGVNTEAFF | TGTGCCAGCAGCTTGTATGGGGGCGTGAACACTGAAGCTTTCTTT
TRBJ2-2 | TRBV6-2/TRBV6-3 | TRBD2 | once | CASTPGLAGTGELFF | TGTGCCAGCACCCCCGGACTAGCCGGCACCGGGGAGCTGTTTTTT
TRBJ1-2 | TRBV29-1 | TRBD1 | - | CSVLLTGAYGYTF | TGCAGCGTTCTTTTGACAGGGGCCTATGGCTACACCTTC
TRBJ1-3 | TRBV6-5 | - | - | CASSYSEGSGNTIYF | TGTGCCAGCAGTTACTCGGAGGGGTCTGGAAACACCATATATTTT
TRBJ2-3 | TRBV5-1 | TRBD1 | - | CASSLGFRDRVGDTQYF | TGCGCCAGCAGCTTGGGGTTCCGGGACAGGGTTGGAGATACGCAGTATTTT
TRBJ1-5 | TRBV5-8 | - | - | CASSLGGHQGPQHF | TGTGCCAGCAGCTTGGGAGGACACCAGGGGCCCCAGCATTTT
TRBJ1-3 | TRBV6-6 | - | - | CASKGVSGNTIYF | TGTGCCAGCAAAGGAGTTTCTGGAAACACCATATATTTT
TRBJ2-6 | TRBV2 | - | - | CASTRQVAPGANVLTF | TGTGCCAGCACCCGGCAGGTGGCTCCTGGGGCCAACGTCCTGACTTTC
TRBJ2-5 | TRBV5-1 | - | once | CASSPGWQGETQYF | TGCGCCAGCAGCCCAGGTTGGCAGGGAGAGACCCAGTACTTC
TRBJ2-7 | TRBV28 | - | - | CASSAYWGRTVEQYF | TGTGCCAGCAGTGCCTACTGGGGGCGAACTGTAGAGCAGTACTTC
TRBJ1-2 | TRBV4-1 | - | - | CASSQDRWSLEDGGYTF | TGCGCCAGCAGCCAAGATCGGTGGAGTCTTGAAGACGGTGGCTACACCTTC
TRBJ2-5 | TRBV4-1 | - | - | CASSPGTQRKTQYF | TGCGCCAGCAGCCCCGGGACTCAACGGAAGACCCAGTACTTC
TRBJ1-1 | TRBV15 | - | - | CATSRDLDGNTEAFF | TGTGCCACCAGCAGAGATCTAGACGGAAACACTGAAGCTTTCTTT
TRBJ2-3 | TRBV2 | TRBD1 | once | CASRLDRGRGTDTQYF | TGTGCCAGCAGACTCGACAGGGGGCGAGGCACAGATACGCAGTATTTT
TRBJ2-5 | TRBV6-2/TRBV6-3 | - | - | CASSPYQETQYF | TGTGCCAGCAGTCCCTACCAAGAGACCCAGTACTTC
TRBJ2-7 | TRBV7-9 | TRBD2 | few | CASSLGTRPYEQYF | TGTGCCAGCAGCTTAGGGACTAGACCCTACGAGCAGTACTTC
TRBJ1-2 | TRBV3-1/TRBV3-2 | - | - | CASSQGRGGTGYGYTF | TGTGCCAGCAGCCAAGGCCGGGGGGGGACGGGCTATGGCTACACCTTC
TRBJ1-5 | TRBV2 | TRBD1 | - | CASSEQGQGSQPQHF | TGTGCCAGCAGTGAACAGGGACAGGGAAGTCAGCCCCAGCATTTT
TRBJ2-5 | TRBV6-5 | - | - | CATGISGETQYF | TGTGCCACAGGGATTTCAGGAGAGACCCAGTACTTC
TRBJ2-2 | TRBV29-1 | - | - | CSVSVELPGTGELFF | TGCAGCGTTTCAGTCGAACTCCCGGGAACCGGGGAGCTGTTTTTT
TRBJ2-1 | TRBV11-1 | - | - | CASSYDSEQFF | TGTGCCAGCAGCTACGACAGTGAGCAGTTCTTC
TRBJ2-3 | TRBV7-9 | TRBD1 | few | CASSPGGSFTDTQYF | TGTGCCAGCAGCCCAGGGGGATCCTTCACAGATACGCAGTATTTT
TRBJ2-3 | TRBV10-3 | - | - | CAIRAGGPDTQYF | TGTGCCATCAGGGCTGGGGGCCCAGATACGCAGTATTTT
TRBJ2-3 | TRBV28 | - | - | CASSLILSGRSDTQYF | TGTGCCAGCAGTTTGATCCTCAGCGGACGCTCAGATACGCAGTATTTT
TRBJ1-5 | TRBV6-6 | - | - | CASSWAGAKGQPQHF | TGTGCCAGCAGTTGGGCGGGGGCGAAAGGACAGCCCCAGCATTTT
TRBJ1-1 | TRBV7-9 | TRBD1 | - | CASSSGTGVGEAFF | TGTGCCAGCAGCTCGGGGACAGGGGTCGGTGAAGCTTTCTTT
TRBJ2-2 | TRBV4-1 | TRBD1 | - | CASSIRQGDPTGELFF | TGCGCCAGCAGCATTCGACAGGGCGATCCCACCGGGGAGCTGTTTTTT
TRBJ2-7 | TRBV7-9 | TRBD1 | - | CASSLNRGSEQYF | TGTGCCAGCAGCTTGAACAGGGGGAGCGAGCAGTACTTC
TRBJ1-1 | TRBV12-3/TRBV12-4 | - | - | CASSGQMGTEAFF | TGTGCCAGCAGTGGACAGATGGGGACTGAAGCTTTCTTT